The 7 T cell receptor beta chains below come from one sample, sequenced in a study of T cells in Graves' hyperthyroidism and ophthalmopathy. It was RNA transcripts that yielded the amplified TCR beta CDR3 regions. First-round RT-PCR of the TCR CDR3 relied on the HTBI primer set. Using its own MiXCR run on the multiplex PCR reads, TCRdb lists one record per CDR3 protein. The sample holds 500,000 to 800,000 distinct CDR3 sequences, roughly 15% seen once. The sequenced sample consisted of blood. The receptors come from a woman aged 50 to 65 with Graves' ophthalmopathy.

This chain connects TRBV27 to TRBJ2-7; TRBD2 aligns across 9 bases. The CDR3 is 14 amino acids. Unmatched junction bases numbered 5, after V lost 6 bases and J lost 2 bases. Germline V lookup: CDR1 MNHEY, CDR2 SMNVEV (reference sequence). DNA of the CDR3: TGTGCCAGCAGGGGTGTAGCGGGAGCCTACGAGCAGTACTTC. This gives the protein CASRGVAGAYEQYF.

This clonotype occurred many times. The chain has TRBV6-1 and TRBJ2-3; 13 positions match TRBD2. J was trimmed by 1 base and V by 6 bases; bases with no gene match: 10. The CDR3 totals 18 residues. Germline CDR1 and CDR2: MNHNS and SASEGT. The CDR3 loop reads CASSTLAGGPSGTDTQYF. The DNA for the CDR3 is TGTGCCAGCAGCACACTAGCGGGAGGGCCCTCTGGCACAGATACGCAGTATTTT.

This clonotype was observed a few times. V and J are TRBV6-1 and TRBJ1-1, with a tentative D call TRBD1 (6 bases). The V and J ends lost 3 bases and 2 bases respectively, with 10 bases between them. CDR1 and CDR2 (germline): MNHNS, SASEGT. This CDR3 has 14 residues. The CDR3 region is CASSERDINTEAFF. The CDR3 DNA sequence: TGTGCCAGCAGTGAGAGGGACATTAACACTGAAGCTTTCTTT.

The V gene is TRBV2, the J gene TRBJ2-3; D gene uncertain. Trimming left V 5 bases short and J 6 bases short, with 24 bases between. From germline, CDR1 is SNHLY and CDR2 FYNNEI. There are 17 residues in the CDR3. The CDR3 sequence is CASSSSRGFLLSDTQYF. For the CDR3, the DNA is TGTGCCAGCAGTAGCTCTCGTGGATTCCTCCTCTCCGATACGCAGTATTTT.

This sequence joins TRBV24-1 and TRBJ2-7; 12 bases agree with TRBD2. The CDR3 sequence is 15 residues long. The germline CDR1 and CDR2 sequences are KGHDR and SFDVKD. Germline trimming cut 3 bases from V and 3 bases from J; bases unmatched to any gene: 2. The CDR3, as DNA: TGTGCCACCAGTGATCCTAGCGGGAGGGACTACGAGCAGTACTTC. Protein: CATSDPSGRDYEQYF.

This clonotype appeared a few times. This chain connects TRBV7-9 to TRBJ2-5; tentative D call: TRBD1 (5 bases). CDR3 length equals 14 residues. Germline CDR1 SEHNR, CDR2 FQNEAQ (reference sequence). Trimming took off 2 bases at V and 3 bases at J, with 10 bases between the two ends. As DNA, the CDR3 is TGTGCCAGCAGCTTATGGGGCAGCGAAGAGACCCAGTACTTC. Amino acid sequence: CASSLWGSEETQYF.

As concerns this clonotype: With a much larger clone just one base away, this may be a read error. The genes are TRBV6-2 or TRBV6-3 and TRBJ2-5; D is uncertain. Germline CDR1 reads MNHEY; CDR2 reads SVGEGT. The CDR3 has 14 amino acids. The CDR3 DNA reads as TGTGCCAGCAGTTCATGGGGAATCCAAGGGACCCAGTACTTC. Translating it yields CASSSWGIQGTQYF.